This paragraph reports one T cell receptor beta chain. Its antigen is still unknown. This specimen comes from a study of vaccination and CD4 T cells after COVID-19. Cultured CD4+ T cell DNA underwent sequencing with the Oncomine TCR Beta short-read assay. Someone extracted genomic DNA from cultured CD4+ T cells. From the PCR reads, TCRdb called clonotypes with MiXCR, one entry per CDR3 protein. The sample has roughly 10,000 distinct CDR3 sequences, 53% seen once; the top ten hold over 10%. Germline V gives CDR1 KGHSH, CDR2 LQKENI. V lost 5 bases and J lost 2; bases outside the gene matches: 4. The CDR3 covers 14 residues. Sample treatment: roughly ten-day PBMC culture with coronavirus spike peptide pools or control peptides (ViraFEST assay). Negative selection recovered the CD4+ T cells once they had spent 10 days in culture.

Input material: CD4+ T cells from blood, cultured in vitro. V and J are TRBV18 and TRBJ2-5; 8 nucleotides match TRBD2. The receptor's source is a human donor who had recovered from COVID-19. CDR3 residues: CASSGTSGQETQYF. Written as DNA, the CDR3 is TGTGCCAGCTCAGGCACTAGCGGTCAAGAGACCCAGTACTTC.